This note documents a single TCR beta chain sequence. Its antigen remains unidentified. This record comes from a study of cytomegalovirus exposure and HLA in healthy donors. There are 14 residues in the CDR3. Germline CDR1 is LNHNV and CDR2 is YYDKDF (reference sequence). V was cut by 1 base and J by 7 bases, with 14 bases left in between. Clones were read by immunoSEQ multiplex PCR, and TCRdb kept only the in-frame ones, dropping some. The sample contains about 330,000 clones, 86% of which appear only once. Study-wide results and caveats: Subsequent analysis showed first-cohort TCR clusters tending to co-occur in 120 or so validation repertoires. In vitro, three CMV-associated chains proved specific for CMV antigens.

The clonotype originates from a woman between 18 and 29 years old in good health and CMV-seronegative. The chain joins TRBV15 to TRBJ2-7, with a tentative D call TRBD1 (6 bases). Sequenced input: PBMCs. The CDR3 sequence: CATSRVGGMREQYF. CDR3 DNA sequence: TGTGCCACCAGCAGAGTAGGGGGTATGCGGGAGCAGTACTTC.